This T cell receptor beta chain was recovered during a study of siplizumab effects on memory and regulatory T cells (dated 2019 in TCRdb). Context from the whole study: The study examined how the anti-CD2 antibody siplizumab affects alloreactive T-cell subsets in allogeneic mixed lymphocyte reactions built from human PBMCs. Overall study results and their limits: The cumulative frequency of alloreactive sequences that could be traced back to unstimulated CD4+ memory T cells was significantly reduced by siplizumab. The suppressive function of proliferating Tregs from siplizumab cultures was not functionally confirmed. Unstimulated naive T cells appeared to be more diverse than memory T cells, and naive cells seemed to make a substantial contribution to the alloresponse. For roughly 80-95% of proliferating CD4+ or CD8+ clones, no naive or memory phenotype could be assigned. Of the alloreactive CD4+ clones that could be mapped, the Treg-derived share averaged about 67% with siplizumab compared with 25% to 30% in control reactions. Because sequences below about 10^-5 frequency were poorly captured, only a minor fraction of alloreactive clones could be mapped to unstimulated subsets.

As regards this clone: Its antigen remains undetermined. Base-call qualities are not available, and no considerably larger clone is one nucleotide away.

Sorted unstimulated T cells and proliferating T cells recovered from mixed lymphocyte reactions underwent TCRbeta CDR3 sequencing. Fresh whole blood from approximately 10 HLA-typed healthy donors was used to isolate PBMCs. Including the terminal cysteine and phenylalanine, the CDR3 comprises 13 residues. Only the CDR3 DNA stays, 39 bases, in frame from base 1. Sequences MNHEY (CDR1) and SVGAGI (CDR2) are obtained from the germline V gene. Relative to germline, V is 0 bases shorter and J is 7 bases shorter, with 7 bases between their ends. Library generation was performed with the immunoSEQ multiplex PCR assay. Each sample had 85,000 to 100,000 TCR templates assayed by the deep sequencing platform. Genomic DNA extracted from sorted T cells was the material used for TCRbeta CDR3 sequencing. As for how the authors treated the data: The R programming language was used for clonal analysis of TCRbeta CDR3 data. Unstimulated samples were compared with post-reaction CFSE-low samples to define alloreactive CD4+ and CD8+ clones. Alloreactive CD4+ clones were assigned to regulatory or non-regulatory origin by matching sequences to sorted unstimulated Treg and non-Treg repertoires. TCRdb re-hosts the immuneACCESS table, in-frame sequences only. Its copies lack some clones; in the studies checked, an unresolved V gene accounts for under half of them, and the cause for the rest is not known. Clone size and the V and J calls come from that table; the DNA yielded D and trimming. Across this sample there are about 100,000 clones, with about nine tenths seen only once. The top ten clones comprise just over 2.5% of the sample.

In this chain, TRBV6-5 is recombined with TRBJ1-5; no D gene can be assigned with confidence. Specimen: CD4+ T cells sorted from blood. This TCR came from a human donor in good health. Some clones in this sample may be carry-over from other donors' samples. The nucleotide sequence is TGTGCCAGCAGTTACTCGTGGCGGCAGCCCCAGCATTTT. This sequence encodes CASSYSWRQPQHF.